The rows below give T cell receptor beta chains drawn from one sample of a study of Graves' ophthalmopathy and Graves' hyperthyroidism. MiXCR, run by TCRdb on the multiplex PCR reads, gives a single entry per CDR3 protein. The sample lists roughly 500,000 distinct CDR3 sequences, over 13% occurring once. The source material was blood. The origin of the receptors is a woman aged 30 to 39 with Graves' ophthalmopathy. Each CDR3 is given with its conserved first and last residue. The D gene is left open where the match is weak. Where a row states a size, it is once, few, many or the class of an expanded clone; other rows omit it.

j_gene: TRBJ1-2
abundance: NA
d_gene: TRBD1
v_gene: TRBV2
CDR3aa: CASSDGQGRKSYTF
CDR3nt: TGTGCCAGCAGTGATGGACAGGGACGTAAAAGCTACACCTTC

j_gene: TRBJ1-1
abundance: many
d_gene: NA
v_gene: TRBV11-1
CDR3aa: CASSSTYHLTGNTEAFF
CDR3nt: TGTGCCAGCAGCTCAACTTACCACTTGACAGGCAACACTGAAGCTTTCTTT

j_gene: TRBJ2-5
abundance: many
d_gene: NA
v_gene: TRBV12-3/TRBV12-4
CDR3aa: CASRPGHIETQYF
CDR3nt: TGTGCCAGCAGACCGGGACACATAGAGACCCAGTACTTC

j_gene: TRBJ2-5
abundance: many
d_gene: TRBD1
v_gene: TRBV15
CDR3aa: CATSSSDRGLTQYF
CDR3nt: TGTGCCACCAGCAGTTCCGACAGGGGGTTAACCCAGTACTTC

j_gene: TRBJ2-7
abundance: NA
d_gene: NA
v_gene: TRBV3-1
CDR3aa: CASSQGVGLSYEQYF
CDR3nt: TGTGCCAGCAGTCAAGGGGTGGGACTCTCCTACGAGCAGTACTTC

j_gene: TRBJ1-1
abundance: many
d_gene: NA
v_gene: TRBV12-3/TRBV12-4
CDR3aa: CASSLDMWLTEAFF
CDR3nt: TGTGCCAGCAGTTTGGATATGTGGCTAACTGAAGCTTTCTTT

j_gene: TRBJ1-2
abundance: many
d_gene: NA
v_gene: TRBV20-1
CDR3aa: CSARDQGHRVYGYTF
CDR3nt: TGCAGTGCTAGAGATCAGGGACATCGGGTTTATGGCTACACCTTC

j_gene: TRBJ2-7
abundance: few
d_gene: NA
v_gene: TRBV5-1
CDR3aa: CASSLGRGPQKYYEQYF
CDR3nt: TGCGCCAGCAGCTTAGGTCGGGGCCCGCAGAAATACTACGAGCAGTACTTC

j_gene: TRBJ2-5
abundance: many
d_gene: NA
v_gene: TRBV11-2
CDR3aa: CASSLDRALAVQETQYF
CDR3nt: TGTGCCAGCAGCTTAGATAGGGCGCTGGCGGTACAAGAGACCCAGTACTTC

j_gene: TRBJ1-2
abundance: many
d_gene: NA
v_gene: TRBV20-1
CDR3aa: CSARDQPGLGGGYTF
CDR3nt: TGCAGTGCTAGAGATCAACCGGGATTAGGGGGTGGCTACACCTTC

j_gene: TRBJ2-5
abundance: many
d_gene: NA
v_gene: TRBV24-1
CDR3aa: CATSDRTTPSQETQYF
CDR3nt: TGTGCCACCAGTGACAGGACCACCCCGTCGCAAGAGACCCAGTACTTC

j_gene: TRBJ2-7
abundance: many
d_gene: NA
v_gene: TRBV20-1
CDR3aa: CSASRDTYEQYF
CDR3nt: TGCAGTGCTAGCCGGGACACCTACGAGCAGTACTTC

j_gene: TRBJ1-5
abundance: NA
d_gene: NA
v_gene: TRBV6-1
CDR3aa: CASSEVGGGNNQPQHF
CDR3nt: TGTGCCAGCAGTGAAGTCGGAGGGGGAAACAATCAGCCCCAGCATTTT

j_gene: TRBJ2-6
abundance: many
d_gene: TRBD1
v_gene: TRBV28
CDR3aa: CASSRWPGQRSGANVLTF
CDR3nt: TGTGCCAGCAGTAGGTGGCCGGGACAGAGATCTGGGGCCAACGTCCTGACTTTC

j_gene: TRBJ2-2
abundance: many
d_gene: NA
v_gene: TRBV10-3
CDR3aa: CAISGQDTGELFF
CDR3nt: TGTGCCATCAGTGGACAGGACACCGGGGAGCTGTTTTTT

j_gene: TRBJ1-3
abundance: many
d_gene: TRBD1
v_gene: TRBV2
CDR3aa: CASRVTGGSAGNTIYF
CDR3nt: TGTGCCAGCAGAGTAACAGGGGGGTCTGCTGGAAACACCATATATTTT

j_gene: TRBJ1-2
abundance: many
d_gene: NA
v_gene: TRBV6-5
CDR3aa: CASAPRGGSFGYTF
CDR3nt: TGTGCCAGCGCGCCCCGGGGGGGCTCGTTTGGCTACACCTTC

j_gene: TRBJ1-5
abundance: few
d_gene: NA
v_gene: TRBV19
CDR3aa: CASSIVGRQPQHF
CDR3nt: TGTGCCAGTAGTATCGTAGGGCGTCAGCCCCAGCATTTT

j_gene: TRBJ2-7
abundance: many
d_gene: NA
v_gene: TRBV28
CDR3aa: CASGEWPKDYEQYF
CDR3nt: TGTGCCAGCGGAGAGTGGCCCAAAGACTACGAGCAGTACTTC

j_gene: TRBJ2-5
abundance: NA
d_gene: NA
v_gene: TRBV20-1
CDR3aa: CSALRTNQGETQYF
CDR3nt: TGCAGTGCTCTTCGGACCAACCAAGGGGAGACCCAGTACTTC

j_gene: TRBJ2-6
abundance: many
d_gene: NA
v_gene: TRBV28
CDR3aa: CASCLTGNSGANVLTF
CDR3nt: TGTGCCAGCTGTTTGACAGGAAACTCTGGGGCCAACGTCCTGACTTTC

j_gene: TRBJ2-7
abundance: NA
d_gene: TRBD1
v_gene: TRBV11-2
CDR3aa: CASSLMGQGHEQYF
CDR3nt: TGTGCCAGCAGCTTAATGGGACAGGGTCACGAGCAGTACTTC

j_gene: TRBJ1-1
abundance: many
d_gene: NA
v_gene: TRBV6-1
CDR3aa: CASSQGFSTEAFF
CDR3nt: TGTGCCAGCAGTCAGGGGTTTAGCACTGAAGCTTTCTTT

j_gene: TRBJ2-7
abundance: many
d_gene: NA
v_gene: TRBV28
CDR3aa: CASRSSPDPYEQYF
CDR3nt: TGTGCCAGCAGATCGAGCCCAGACCCCTACGAGCAGTACTTC

j_gene: TRBJ1-1
abundance: hyperexpanded
d_gene: NA
v_gene: TRBV28
CDR3aa: CASLTQGGRTKAFF
CDR3nt: TGTGCCAGCCTAACTCAGGGAGGTAGAACTAAAGCTTTCTTT

j_gene: TRBJ1-1
abundance: many
d_gene: NA
v_gene: TRBV11-3
CDR3aa: CASSKGNEAFF
CDR3nt: TGTGCCAGCAGTAAGGGTAACGAAGCTTTCTTT

j_gene: TRBJ2-7
abundance: few
d_gene: TRBD2
v_gene: TRBV5-1
CDR3aa: CASSLDFSGGSGYEQYF
CDR3nt: TGCGCCAGCAGCTTGGATTTTAGCGGGGGCTCGGGCTACGAGCAGTACTTC

j_gene: TRBJ2-5
abundance: many
d_gene: NA
v_gene: TRBV7-9
CDR3aa: CASSLGTVGETQYF
CDR3nt: TGTGCCAGCAGCTTAGGGACTGTTGGAGAGACCCAGTACTTC

j_gene: TRBJ1-5
abundance: few
d_gene: NA
v_gene: TRBV19
CDR3aa: CASMVGGTGQPQHF
CDR3nt: TGTGCCAGCATGGTTGGGGGGACCGGGCAGCCCCAGCATTTT

j_gene: TRBJ2-7
abundance: many
d_gene: TRBD1
v_gene: TRBV25-1
CDR3aa: CASSTRPGTGALFEQYF
CDR3nt: TGTGCCAGCTCTACCCGACCAGGGACAGGGGCCCTTTTCGAGCAGTACTTC

j_gene: TRBJ2-7
abundance: NA
d_gene: TRBD1
v_gene: TRBV7-9
CDR3aa: CASSLKQGREQYF
CDR3nt: TGTGCCAGCAGCTTAAAACAGGGGAGAGAGCAGTACTTC

j_gene: TRBJ2-5
abundance: many
d_gene: TRBD2
v_gene: TRBV5-5
CDR3aa: CASSQLTSGQETQYF
CDR3nt: TGTGCCAGCAGTCAGCTCACTAGCGGACAAGAGACCCAGTACTTC

j_gene: TRBJ2-2
abundance: NA
d_gene: NA
v_gene: TRBV11-2
CDR3aa: CASSLWGDRTGELFF
CDR3nt: TGTGCCAGCAGCTTATGGGGGGATCGGACCGGGGAGCTGTTTTTT

j_gene: TRBJ1-2
abundance: many
d_gene: NA
v_gene: TRBV7-9
CDR3aa: CASSPRQETYGYTF
CDR3nt: TGTGCCAGCAGCCCTCGACAGGAAACCTATGGCTACACCTTC

j_gene: TRBJ1-5
abundance: many
d_gene: NA
v_gene: TRBV6-2/TRBV6-3
CDR3aa: CASSYDIGGRSGPQHF
CDR3nt: TGTGCCAGCAGCTACGACATTGGGGGAAGGTCGGGACCCCAGCATTTT

j_gene: TRBJ2-7
abundance: few
d_gene: NA
v_gene: TRBV7-9
CDR3aa: CASRAGHFYEQYF
CDR3nt: TGTGCCAGCAGGGCCGGGCACTTCTACGAGCAGTACTTC

j_gene: TRBJ1-5
abundance: many
d_gene: NA
v_gene: TRBV30
CDR3aa: CAWSERGGQPQHF
CDR3nt: TGTGCCTGGAGTGAAAGGGGTGGTCAGCCCCAGCATTTT

j_gene: TRBJ1-6
abundance: NA
d_gene: NA
v_gene: TRBV27
CDR3aa: CASSFVQLSPLHF
CDR3nt: TGTGCCAGCAGTTTTGTACAGCTATCACCCCTCCACTTT

j_gene: TRBJ2-7
abundance: many
d_gene: NA
v_gene: TRBV27
CDR3aa: CASSSTGFEQYF
CDR3nt: TGTGCCAGCAGTTCCACAGGGTTCGAGCAGTACTTC

j_gene: TRBJ1-2
abundance: many
d_gene: TRBD1
v_gene: TRBV27
CDR3aa: CASSRQGMFGGYTF
CDR3nt: TGTGCCAGCAGCCGACAGGGGATGTTCGGCGGCTACACCTTC

j_gene: TRBJ1-5
abundance: many
d_gene: NA
v_gene: TRBV28
CDR3aa: CASNRINQPQHF
CDR3nt: TGTGCCAGCAACCGCATTAATCAGCCCCAGCATTTT

j_gene: TRBJ2-2
abundance: NA
d_gene: TRBD1
v_gene: TRBV6-2/TRBV6-3
CDR3aa: CASSYGTGSGELFF
CDR3nt: TGTGCCAGCAGTTACGGGACAGGGTCCGGGGAGCTGTTTTTT

j_gene: TRBJ2-2
abundance: many
d_gene: TRBD2
v_gene: TRBV7-9
CDR3aa: CASSLAAGYSGELFF
CDR3nt: TGTGCCAGCAGCTTGGCAGCGGGGTATTCCGGGGAGCTGTTTTTT

j_gene: TRBJ1-2
abundance: many
d_gene: TRBD1
v_gene: TRBV3-1
CDR3aa: CASSQVRTGGGNGYTF
CDR3nt: TGTGCCAGCAGCCAAGTTCGGACAGGGGGTGGAAATGGCTACACCTTC

j_gene: TRBJ2-7
abundance: NA
d_gene: NA
v_gene: TRBV30
CDR3aa: CAWRPWDSALWEQYF
CDR3nt: TGTGCCTGGAGGCCCTGGGACTCGGCCCTCTGGGAGCAGTACTTC

j_gene: TRBJ1-5
abundance: few
d_gene: TRBD1
v_gene: TRBV28
CDR3aa: CASGPPGQYNQPQHF
CDR3nt: TGTGCCAGCGGTCCCCCGGGACAGTACAATCAGCCCCAGCATTTT

j_gene: TRBJ2-7
abundance: many
d_gene: NA
v_gene: TRBV20-1
CDR3aa: CSARPLDHSYEQYF
CDR3nt: TGCAGTGCTAGACCACTAGACCACTCCTACGAGCAGTACTTC

j_gene: TRBJ2-7
abundance: many
d_gene: NA
v_gene: TRBV19
CDR3aa: CASSLQVFLEQYF
CDR3nt: TGTGCCAGTAGTTTGCAGGTTTTCCTCGAGCAGTACTTC

j_gene: TRBJ2-4
abundance: NA
d_gene: NA
v_gene: TRBV30
CDR3aa: CAWSDINNIKYF
CDR3nt: TGTGCCTGGAGTGACATAAACAACATTAAGTACTTC

j_gene: TRBJ1-1
abundance: NA
d_gene: TRBD1
v_gene: TRBV12-3/TRBV12-4
CDR3aa: CASRLDRDTEAFF
CDR3nt: TGTGCCAGCAGATTGGACAGGGACACTGAAGCTTTCTTT

j_gene: TRBJ2-4
abundance: NA
d_gene: TRBD1
v_gene: TRBV28
CDR3aa: CASSRDRVGNIQYF
CDR3nt: TGTGCCAGCAGTAGGGACAGGGTGGGAAACATTCAGTACTTC

j_gene: TRBJ1-1
abundance: many
d_gene: NA
v_gene: TRBV5-4
CDR3aa: CASSLADGGRRGTEAFF
CDR3nt: TGTGCCAGCAGCTTGGCAGATGGGGGGCGACGGGGCACTGAAGCTTTCTTT

j_gene: TRBJ2-6
abundance: many
d_gene: NA
v_gene: TRBV7-3
CDR3aa: CASSSDPFSGANVLTF
CDR3nt: TGTGCCAGCAGCTCCGATCCCTTCTCTGGGGCCAACGTCCTGACTTTC

j_gene: TRBJ1-1
abundance: NA
d_gene: NA
v_gene: TRBV12-3/TRBV12-4
CDR3aa: CASSLALRGGGHAFF
CDR3nt: TGTGCCAGCAGTTTAGCGCTCCGGGGAGGGGGACACGCTTTCTTT

j_gene: TRBJ2-2
abundance: few
d_gene: NA
v_gene: TRBV18
CDR3aa: CASSPQANTGELFF
CDR3nt: TGTGCCAGCTCACCACAGGCAAACACCGGGGAGCTGTTTTTT